The 14 T cell receptor beta chains given below trace back to one sample, sequenced in a study of blood T cell repertoires in COVID-19 (dated by TCRdb to 2020 to 2022). The library came from the immunoSEQ multiplex PCR assay. This immuneACCESS table, as held by TCRdb, lists in-frame sequences with V and J called but not all clones. Of the missing ones, under half trace to an unresolved V gene in checked studies; the others have no known cause. The sample profile shows roughly 200,000 clones; more than 80% of them were found once. More than 5% of the sample belongs to the ten largest clones. The specimen sequenced was PBMCs or T cells enriched from blood (not recorded which). These receptors were collected from a man aged 35 to 55 who had recovered from COVID-19.

This chain links TRBV10-3 with TRBJ1-1, with D possibly being TRBD1 (6 bases). V lost 0 bases, J lost 5 bases, and 13 bases lay in between. Germline values: CDR1 ENHRY, CDR2 SYGVKD. The CDR3 is 15 residues long. The CDR3 loop is CAISESGAVVTEAFF. The CDR3 nucleotides read TGTGCCATCAGTGAGTCGGGGGCAGTAGTTACTGAAGCTTTCTTT.

The gene calls are TRBV6-1 and TRBJ2-7; 16 bases match TRBD2. CDR3 length: 17 residues. V was clipped by 4 bases and J by 5 bases; unmatched bases: 8. Germline values: CDR1 MNHNS, CDR2 SASEGT. In DNA form, the CDR3 reads TGTGCCAGCAGTGCGGGGACTAGCGGGAGGGCTGCGCACGAGCAGTACTTC. Residues: CASSAGTSGRAAHEQYF.

This chain connects TRBV5-8 to TRBJ1-3, with 7 bases that match TRBD1. This CDR3 contains 15 residues. Per germline, CDR1 SGHTS and CDR2 YDEGEE. V shed 4 bases and J 3 bases; nucleotides not matched to a gene: 7. CDR3 bases: TGTGCCAGCAGCCCAGGACAGGTCCATGGAAACACCATATATTTT. Its protein product is CASSPGQVHGNTIYF. Drawing the rest from reference TRBV5-8 and TRBJ1-3, the complete variable domain is EAGVTQSPTHLIKTRGQQATLRCSPISGHTSVYWYQQALGLGLQFLLWYDEGEERNRGNFPPRFSGRQFPNYSSELNVNALELEDSALYLCASSPGQVHGNTIYFGEGSWLTVV.

This clone has only one observation. The rearrangement joins TRBV9 to TRBJ2-6; 7 bases map to TRBD2. The germline CDR1 and CDR2 sequences are SGDLS and YYNGEE. The CDR3 is 19 amino acids. Trimming removed 4 bases from V and 2 bases from J; junction bases left unmatched: 15. CDR3 DNA sequence: TGTGCCAGCAGCTCAACACCAGATCCGGGAGGTCCTGGGGCCAACGTCCTGACTTTC. Its protein product is CASSSTPDPGGPGANVLTF.

The rearrangement uses TRBV3-1 (or the pseudogene TRBV3-2) and TRBJ2-5; the D gene is possibly TRBD2 (6 bases). In germline, CDR1 is LGHDT, CDR2 YNNKEL (reference sequence). V was shortened by 8 bases and J by 4 bases, with 20 bases between the two germline ends. This CDR3 is built from 15 residues. The CDR3 spells CASGGGGRGVETQYF. The CDR3 DNA sequence: TGTGCCAGCGGAGGTGGGGGGAGAGGGGTAGAGACCCAGTACTTC.

The chain employs TRBV30 and TRBJ1-6; 7 bases map to TRBD1. The CDR3 has 13 residues. Trimming took 5 bases from V and 9 from J; bases not matched to a gene: 7. Germline CDR1 is GTSNPN and CDR2 is SVGIG (reference sequence). CDR3 bases: TGTGCCTGGGAATCTTACAGGGGTTCACCCCTCCACTTT. Protein product: CAWESYRGSPLHF.

J is TRBJ1-3 and V is TRBV28, with 7 nucleotides matching TRBD1. This CDR3 is 12 amino acids long. Trimming cost V 8 bases and J 9 bases; bases outside gene matches: 7. Germline-derived CDR1 and CDR2 are MDHEN and SYDVKM. CDR3 coding DNA: TGTGCCAGCGGGTCCCGGGACAGCACCATATATTTT. Translation gives CASGSRDSTIYF.

This chain uses TRBV28 with TRBJ1-1; the D gene is possibly TRBD1 (6 bases). V lost 8 bases, J lost 4 bases, and 20 bases lay in between. The CDR3 spans 15 residues. Germline V gives CDR1 MDHEN, CDR2 SYDVKM. DNA for the CDR3: TGTGCCAGCTTACAAACGCCAGGGGTCGGCACTGAAGCTTTCTTT. The encoded protein is CASLQTPGVGTEAFF.

This chain links TRBV5-1 with TRBJ1-1; D not certain. Germline-derived CDR1 and CDR2 are SGHRS and YFSETQ. The CDR3 runs to 15 residues. Trimming stripped 5 bases from V and 1 base from J, with 15 bases between. The CDR3 coding sequence is TGCGCCAGCAGGAGAAGTGAGGGTCGGAACACTGAAGCTTTCTTT. Translation gives CASRRSEGRNTEAFF.

CDR3 nucleotides: TGTGCCATCAGTGACCGGGGGGGCCTCTCCTACGAGCAGTACTTC. Protein: CAISDRGGLSYEQYF. The V call is TRBV10-3, the J call TRBJ2-7; TRBD2 matches 8 bases. From germline, CDR1 is ENHRY and CDR2 SYGVKD. The CDR3 is 15 amino acids. Trimming took 3 bases from V and 0 from J; bases not matched to a gene: 4.

V usage is TRBV7-3 and J usage is TRBJ2-2; 10 bases match TRBD2. CDR3 size: 21 residues. Trimming took 4 bases from V and 3 from J; bases not matched to a gene: 20. CDR1 and CDR2 from the germline V gene are SGHTA and FQGTGA. DNA for the CDR3: TGTGCCAGCAGCTCCCAACCCAGCCTCCAACTAGCGGGGCGATACACCGGGGAGCTGTTTTTT. Translating it yields CASSSQPSLQLAGRYTGELFF.

This clone is medium-sized in the sample. V is TRBV27 and J is TRBJ1-4; 8 bases are a match to TRBD1. Per the germline V gene, CDR1 is MNHEY and CDR2 is SMNVEV (reference sequence). This CDR3 is built from 12 residues. V trimming: 8 bases; J trimming: 7 bases; junction bases outside the gene matches: 3. In DNA form, the CDR3 reads TGTGCCAGCCCCGGGACAGGTGAAAAACTGTTTTTT. Protein sequence: CASPGTGEKLFF.

This chain uses TRBV5-1 with TRBJ2-6; D is uncertain. Trimming left V 2 bases short and J 1 base short, with 16 bases between. The V gene's germline CDR1 is SGHRS and CDR2 YFSETQ. This CDR3 is built from 18 residues. DNA for the CDR3: TGCGCCAGCAGCTTTACCGTGTTCTCCCGGTCTGGGGCCAACGTCCTGACTTTC. It codes for CASSFTVFSRSGANVLTF.

This clone was recorded once. At the DNA level, this CDR3 is encoded by other sequences in the same sample as well. CDR3 amino acids: CSVGTAYEQYF. The CDR3 DNA is TGCAGCGTTGGGACAGCCTACGAGCAGTACTTC. V gene TRBV29-1 combines with J gene TRBJ2-7, with a possible D match to TRBD1 (6 bases). The germline V gene has CDR1 SQVTM and CDR2 ANQGSEA. There are 11 residues in the CDR3. V lost 4 bases to trimming and J lost 2 bases, with 6 bases between them.